The 10 T cell receptor beta chains presented below share a single source sample, sequenced in a study of blood T cells in healthy people across ages. Together with a sample-barcoded 5' primer, a J-beta primer mix was included in a second PCR lasting about 7 to 11 cycles. Via MiXCR, TCRdb re-called the 5' RACE reads, giving one row per CDR3 protein. The data contain 1.5 million to 2 million distinct CDR3 sequences, roughly 30% of them singletons. The sample was blood. The receptors come from a woman younger than 45 in good health.

The chain uses TRBV12-3 or TRBV12-4 and TRBJ1-1; 7 bases line up with TRBD1. The CDR3 extends over 12 amino acids. Germline trimming cut 2 bases from V and 8 bases from J; bases unmatched to any gene: 2. CDR3: CASSLWDREAFF. The CDR3, as DNA: TGTGCCAGCAGTTTATGGGACAGAGAAGCTTTCTTT.

This rearrangement joins TRBV5-5 to TRBJ2-3; a weak D match, TRBD1 (5 bases). CDR1 and CDR2 (germline): SGHKS, YYEKEE (reference sequence). V was shortened by 0 bases and J by 2 bases, with 13 bases between the two germline ends. The CDR3 length is 16 residues. This CDR3 is CASSLELRAHTDTQYF. For the CDR3, the DNA is TGTGCCAGCAGCTTGGAACTCAGGGCCCACACAGATACGCAGTATTTT.

The chain joins TRBV7-8 to TRBJ2-1, with TRBD2 identical over 13 bases. The tail of the sequence fits TRBJ2-7 better, so the J call may be wrong. Looked up from germline, CDR1 is SGHVS and CDR2 is FQNEAQ. The CDR3 has 16 residues. The CDR3 DNA follows: TGTGCCAGCAGCTCAGGACTAGCGGGAGTGGCGGCTGAGCAGTACTTC. Translation: CASSSGLAGVAAEQYF.

The J gene is TRBJ1-2, the V gene TRBV4-2; TRBD1 matches at 11 bases. This CDR3 comprises 15 residues. J lost 4 bases, V lost 2 bases, and 3 bases had no gene match. From germline, CDR1 is LGHNA and CDR2 YNFKEQ. CDR3 nucleotide sequence: TGTGCCAGCAGCCAACGGGGACAGGGGGTCTATGGCTACACCTTC. This codes for CASSQRGQGVYGYTF.

This clonotype was observed a handful of times. This chain links TRBV20-1 with TRBJ1-4; possibly TRBD1 for D (5 bases). V gave up 4 bases and J gave up 0 bases, with 12 bases separating them. Germline V gene data show CDR1 as DFQATT and CDR2 as SNEGSKA (reference sequence). The CDR3 runs to 15 residues. CDR3 sequence: CSATPRGATNEKLFF. The CDR3 nucleotides read TGCAGTGCTACCCCTCGGGGGGCAACTAATGAAAAACTGTTTTTT.

The sample holds a few counts of this clonotype. This may be a read error, as it is one base from a much larger clone. This chain joins TRBV5-1 and TRBJ2-7; D remains ambiguous. The CDR3 is 12 amino acids. Germline assignment: CDR1 SGHRS and CDR2 YFSETQ. The CDR3 here is CASSLDYYGQYF. In DNA form, the CDR3 reads TGCGCCAGCAGCTTGGACTACTACGGGCAGTACTTC.

The genes are TRBV5-1 and TRBJ2-7, with D unclear. The CDR3 totals 14 residues. Germline loops: CDR1 SGHRS, CDR2 YFSETQ. V gave up 0 bases and J gave up 1 base, with 8 bases separating them. CDR3 coding DNA: TGCGCCAGCAGCTTGGATCACAAATCCTACGAGCAGTACTTC. It encodes CASSLDHKSYEQYF.

The chain has TRBV12-3 or TRBV12-4 and TRBJ1-4; a weak D match, TRBD1 (6 bases). The CDR3 is made up of 14 amino acids. V was pared by 2 bases and J by 6 bases, with 10 bases between. The CDR3 loop is CASSLSGADEKLFF. In DNA form, the CDR3 reads TGTGCCAGCAGTTTATCAGGGGCCGATGAAAAACTGTTTTTT.

In its sample, this clonotype was seen many times. The rearrangement uses TRBV11-2 and TRBJ1-6; TRBD1 is a possible D gene (5 bases). Trimming stripped 4 bases from V and 6 bases from J, with 10 bases between. Per the germline V gene, CDR1 is SGHAT and CDR2 is FQNNGV. This CDR3 region has 14 residues. Here the CDR3 reads CASSSQESNSPLHF. Written as DNA, the CDR3 is TGTGCCAGCAGCTCACAGGAGAGTAATTCACCCCTCCACTTT.

This clonotype was detected a few times. This chain joins TRBV4-1 and TRBJ2-2, with TRBD2 as a possible D gene (6 bases). V dropped 4 bases and J dropped 0 bases, with 9 bases sitting between them. The CDR3 runs to 15 residues. CDR1 and CDR2 (germline): MGHRA, YSYEKL. The CDR3 loop is CASSRRLANTGELFF. The DNA of the CDR3 is TGCGCCAGCAGCCGTAGACTAGCGAACACCGGGGAGCTGTTTTTT.